The entry that follows covers one TCR beta chain sequence. What it binds is unknown. This record belongs to a study of T cell responses to AZD1222 COVID-19 vaccine. Looking at the study overall: Pooled together were second doses at about 4 or about 12 weeks. Whole-study findings and limits: Seropositive AZD1222 recipients at baseline numbered only five or six. After the peak T cell response, and only then, were repertoires sampled. Unmutated variant regions reportedly attract nearly half of all spike-specific TCRs.

After removal of 5 bases from V and 1 base from J, the junction contained 6 bases not matched to a gene. Germline assignment: CDR1 SGHTA and CDR2 FQGNSA. The CDR3 spans 15 residues. Some clones are missing from TCRdb's copy, which holds only in-frame ones; the method was immunoSEQ multiplex PCR. The repertoire has more than 100,000 clones, 92% of them found once; the top ten carry 14% to 15%. This clonotype was sampled from an adult in good health. This chain links TRBV7-2 with TRBJ1-1; TRBD1 aligns across 8 bases. Specimen: peripheral blood, collected on day 0 of AZD1222 vaccination. CDR3 residues: CASSARTGRNTEAFF. As DNA, the CDR3 is TGTGCCAGCAGCGCGAGGACAGGGCGGAACACTGAAGCTTTCTTT.